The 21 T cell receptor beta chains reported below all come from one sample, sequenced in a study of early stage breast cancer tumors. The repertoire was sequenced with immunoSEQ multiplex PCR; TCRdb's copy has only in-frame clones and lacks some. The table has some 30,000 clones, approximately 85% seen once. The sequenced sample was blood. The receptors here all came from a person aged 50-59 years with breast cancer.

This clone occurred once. The CDR3 DNA follows: TGCAGCGTTCGGCAGGGGGCTGGGACCCAGTACTTC. Translation gives CSVRQGAGTQYF. This sequence joins TRBV29-1 and TRBJ2-5; the match to TRBD1 covers 8 bases. The CDR3 runs 12 residues. J was trimmed by 7 bases and V by 5 bases; bases with no gene match: 6. Germline values: CDR1 SQVTM, CDR2 ANQGSEA.

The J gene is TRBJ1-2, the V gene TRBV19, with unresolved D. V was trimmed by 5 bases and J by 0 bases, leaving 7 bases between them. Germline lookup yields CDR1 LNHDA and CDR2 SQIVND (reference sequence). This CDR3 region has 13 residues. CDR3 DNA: TGTGCCAGTAGTCACGGACCTAACTATGGCTACACCTTC. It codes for CASSHGPNYGYTF.

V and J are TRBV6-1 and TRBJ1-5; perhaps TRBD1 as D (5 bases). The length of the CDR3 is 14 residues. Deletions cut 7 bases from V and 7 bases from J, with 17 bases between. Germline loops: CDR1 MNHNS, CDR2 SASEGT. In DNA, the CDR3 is TGTGCCAGCAACGGGGACGCAGGGCGGCAGCCCCAGCATTTT. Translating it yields CASNGDAGRQPQHF.

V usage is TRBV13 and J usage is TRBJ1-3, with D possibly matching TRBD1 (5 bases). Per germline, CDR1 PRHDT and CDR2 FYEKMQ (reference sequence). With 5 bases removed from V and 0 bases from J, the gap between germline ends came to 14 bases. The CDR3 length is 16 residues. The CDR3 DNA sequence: TGTGCCAGCAGCAGTTTTGGCAGGGCCTCTGGAAACACCATATATTTT. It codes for CASSSFGRASGNTIYF. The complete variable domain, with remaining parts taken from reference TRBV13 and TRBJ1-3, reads AAGVIQSPRHLIKEKRETATLKCYPIPRHDTVYWYQQGPGQDPQFLISFYEKMQSDKGSIPDRFSAQQFSDYHSELNMSSLELGDSALYFCASSSFGRASGNTIYFGEGSWLTVV.

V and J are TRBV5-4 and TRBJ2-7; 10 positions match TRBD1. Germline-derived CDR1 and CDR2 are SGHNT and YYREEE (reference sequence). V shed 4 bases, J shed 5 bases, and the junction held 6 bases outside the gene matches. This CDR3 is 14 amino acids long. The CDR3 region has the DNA TGTGCCAGCAGCCGGACAGGGGGTGAACACGAGCAGTACTTC. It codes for CASSRTGGEHEQYF.

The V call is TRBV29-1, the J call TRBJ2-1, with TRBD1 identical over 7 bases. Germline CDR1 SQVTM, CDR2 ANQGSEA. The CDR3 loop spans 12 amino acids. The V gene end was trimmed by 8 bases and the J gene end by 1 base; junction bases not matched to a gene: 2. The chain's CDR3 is CSRGQSYNEQFF. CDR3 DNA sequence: TGCAGCCGGGGACAGTCCTACAATGAGCAGTTCTTC.

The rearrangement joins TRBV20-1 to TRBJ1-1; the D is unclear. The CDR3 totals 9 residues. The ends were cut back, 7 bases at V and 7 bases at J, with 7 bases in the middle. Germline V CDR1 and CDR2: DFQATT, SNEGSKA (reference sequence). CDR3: CSVFSEAFF. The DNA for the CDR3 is TGCAGTGTATTCAGTGAAGCTTTCTTT.

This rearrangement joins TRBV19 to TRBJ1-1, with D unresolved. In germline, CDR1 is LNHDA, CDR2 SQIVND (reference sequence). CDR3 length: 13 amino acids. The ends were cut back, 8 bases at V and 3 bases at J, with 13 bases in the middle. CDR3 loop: CASRDNSDTEAFF. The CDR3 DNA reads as TGTGCCAGTCGTGACAACTCGGACACTGAAGCTTTCTTT. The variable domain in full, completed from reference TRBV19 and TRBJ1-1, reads DGGITQSPKYLFRKEGQNVTLSCEQNLNHDAMYWYRQDPGQGLRLIYYSQIVNDFQKGDIAEGYSVSREKKESFPLTVTSAQKNPTAFYLCASRDNSDTEAFFGQGTRLTVV.

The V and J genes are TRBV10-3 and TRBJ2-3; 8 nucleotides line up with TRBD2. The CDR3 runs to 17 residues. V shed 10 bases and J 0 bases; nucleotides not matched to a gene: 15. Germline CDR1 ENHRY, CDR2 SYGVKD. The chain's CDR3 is CANSRVPGTRSTDTQYF. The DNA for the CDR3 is TGTGCCAACTCACGGGTTCCCGGGACTAGAAGCACAGATACGCAGTATTTT.

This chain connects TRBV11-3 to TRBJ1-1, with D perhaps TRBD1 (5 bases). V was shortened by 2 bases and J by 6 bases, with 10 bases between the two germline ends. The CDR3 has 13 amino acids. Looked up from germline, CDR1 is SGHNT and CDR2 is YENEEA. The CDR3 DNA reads TGTGCCAGCAGCTTAATCGGGGGTGCTGAAGCTTTCTTT. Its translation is CASSLIGGAEAFF.

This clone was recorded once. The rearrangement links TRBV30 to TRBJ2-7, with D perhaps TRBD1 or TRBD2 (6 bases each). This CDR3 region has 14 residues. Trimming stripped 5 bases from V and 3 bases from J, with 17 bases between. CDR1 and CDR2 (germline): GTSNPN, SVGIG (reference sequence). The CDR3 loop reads CAWSGGGSLYEQYF. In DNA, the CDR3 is TGTGCCTGGTCTGGAGGGGGTAGCCTCTACGAGCAGTACTTC.

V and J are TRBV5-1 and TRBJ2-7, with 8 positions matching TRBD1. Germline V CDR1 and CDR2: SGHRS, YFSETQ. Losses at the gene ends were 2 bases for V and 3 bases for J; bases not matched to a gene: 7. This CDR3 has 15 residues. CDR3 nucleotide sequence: TGCGCCAGCAGCTTTATGACAGGGGTATTCTACGAGCAGTACTTC. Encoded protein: CASSFMTGVFYEQYF.

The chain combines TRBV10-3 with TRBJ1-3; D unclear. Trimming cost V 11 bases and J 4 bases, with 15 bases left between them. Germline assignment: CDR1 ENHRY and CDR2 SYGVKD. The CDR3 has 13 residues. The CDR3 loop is CASRRQEGNTIYF. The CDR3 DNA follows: TGTGCCTCACGGAGGCAGGAGGGAAACACCATATATTTT.

The CDR3 sequence: CASRGQGAMNTEAFF. The CDR3, as DNA: TGTGCCAGCAGGGGACAGGGGGCAATGAACACTGAAGCTTTCTTT. This chain uses TRBV2 with TRBJ1-1; 12 bases align to TRBD1. CDR1 SNHLY and CDR2 FYNNEI come from the germline V gene. The CDR3 is 15 amino acids. V dropped 6 bases and J dropped 0; count of bases not matched to a gene: 2.

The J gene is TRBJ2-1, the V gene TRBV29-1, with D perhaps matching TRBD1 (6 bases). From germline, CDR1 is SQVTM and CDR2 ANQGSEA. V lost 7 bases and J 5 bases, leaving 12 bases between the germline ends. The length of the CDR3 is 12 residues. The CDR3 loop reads CSGRTGHNEQFF. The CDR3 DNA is TGCAGCGGTCGAACAGGGCACAATGAGCAGTTCTTC.

The DNA for the CDR3 is TGCAGCGTTGAGGGGGGACAGGGTAACGAGCAGTACTTC. Protein product: CSVEGGQGNEQYF. The rearrangement uses TRBV29-1 and TRBJ2-7; 9 nucleotides align to TRBD1. Germline CDR1 is SQVTM and CDR2 is ANQGSEA. The CDR3 contains 13 residues. V lost 3 bases to trimming and J lost 5 bases; unmatched junction nucleotides: 5.

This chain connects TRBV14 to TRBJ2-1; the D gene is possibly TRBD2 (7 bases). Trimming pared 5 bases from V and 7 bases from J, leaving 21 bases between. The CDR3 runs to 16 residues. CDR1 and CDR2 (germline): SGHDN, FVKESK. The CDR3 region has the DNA TGTGCCAGCAGCAGACGGAGGGGGGGTCTTTTTAATGAGCAGTTCTTC. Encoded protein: CASSRRRGGLFNEQFF.

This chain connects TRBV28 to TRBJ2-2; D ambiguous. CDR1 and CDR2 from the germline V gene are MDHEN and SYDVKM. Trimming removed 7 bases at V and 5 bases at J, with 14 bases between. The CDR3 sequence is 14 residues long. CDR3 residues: CASTKLVLTGELFF. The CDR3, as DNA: TGTGCCAGCACCAAGCTTGTATTGACCGGGGAGCTGTTTTTT.

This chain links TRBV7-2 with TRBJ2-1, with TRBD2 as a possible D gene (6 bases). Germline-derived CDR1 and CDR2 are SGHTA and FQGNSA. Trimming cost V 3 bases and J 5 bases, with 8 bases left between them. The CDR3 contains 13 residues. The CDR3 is CASSLGLHNEQFF. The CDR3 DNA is TGTGCCAGCAGCTTGGGACTTCACAATGAGCAGTTCTTC.

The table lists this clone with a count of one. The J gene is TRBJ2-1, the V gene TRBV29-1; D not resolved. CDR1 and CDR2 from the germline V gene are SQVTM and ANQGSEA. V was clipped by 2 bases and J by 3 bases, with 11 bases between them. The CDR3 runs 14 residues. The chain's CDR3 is CSVEPLDLYNEQFF. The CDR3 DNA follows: TGCAGCGTTGAACCCCTGGACCTCTACAATGAGCAGTTCTTC.

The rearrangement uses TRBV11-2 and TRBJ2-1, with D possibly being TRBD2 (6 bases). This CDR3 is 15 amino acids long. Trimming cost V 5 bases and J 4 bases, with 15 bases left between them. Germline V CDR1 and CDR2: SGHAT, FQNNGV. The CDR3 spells CASSVRGGEYNEQFF. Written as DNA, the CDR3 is TGTGCCAGCAGCGTCCGGGGCGGGGAATACAATGAGCAGTTCTTC.